This T cell receptor (delta chain) is from a study of gamma-delta chains in newborns, infants, children. CDR1 and CDR2 (germline): GEAIGNYY, EKD. The CDR3 is made up of 16 amino acids. TCRdb re-called the reads via CATT. The sample has fewer than 6,000 delta-chain clones; around a sixth are singletons. Concerning this clone: The protein in this entry is translated from the DNA; at residue 13 it differs from the protein listed in TCRdb.

Source material: blood. The chain joins TRDV2 to TRDJ2; 10 bases are shared with TRDD3. The receptor was isolated from a child who was a newborn, infant or young child, either healthy, febrile or measles-vaccinated (not recorded which). CDR3 sequence: CACDTLGDALTAPLFF. The CDR3 DNA is TGTGCCTGTGACACACTGGGGGATGCTTTGACAGCACCACTCTTCTTT.